This T cell receptor beta chain was documented in a study of blood T cell repertoires in COVID-19. Study-wide background: Donors in the United States, Italy and Spain gave samples during acute or convalescent COVID-19. T cells, B-cell-depleted T cells, or PBMCs provided the cDNA or gDNA that served as material.

Under the authors' procedure: Nucleated cell counts were estimated from reference gene primer amplification. The repertoire was sequenced with immunoSEQ multiplex PCR; TCRdb's copy has only in-frame clones and lacks some. V, J and clone size are those of that table, while D and trimming were read from the DNA. Found here are under 300,000 clones, 70% to 90% of them singletons; the top ten hold about 7.6%. After removal of 8 bases from V and 3 bases from J, the junction contained 14 bases not matched to a gene. The CDR3 loop spans 16 amino acids. The chain has TRBV5-3 and TRBJ2-4, with TRBD2 matching over 7 bases. TRBV5-3 is an ORF, and what it does is uncertain. The clonotype comes from a woman in her 70s with active or convalescent COVID-19. The sample comprised peripheral blood. The CDR3 DNA reads TGTGCCAGTAATCGGCCCTCCCGGGGGGTCAAAAACATTCAGTACTTC. It is translated as CASNRPSRGVKNIQYF.